One TCR beta chain is described in this entry. This sample is drawn from a study of T cell responses to AZD1222 COVID-19 vaccine. The CDR3 has 15 amino acids. Trimming pared 4 bases from V and 1 base from J, leaving 14 bases between. Germline CDR1 and CDR2: SGDLS and YYNGEE. Profiled with immunoSEQ multiplex PCR; TCRdb holds only in-frame clones, not every one. This sample has 200,000 to 250,000 clones, with around 94% found just once. The V call is TRBV9, the J call TRBJ2-5, with D tentatively TRBD1 (6 bases). The sequences come from peripheral blood, collected 28 days after the second dose of the MenACWY control vaccine. The clonotype comes from an adult who received the MenACWY meningococcal vaccine as a control. CDR3 protein: CASSLRTGPQETQYF. The CDR3, as DNA: TGTGCCAGCAGCCTCCGAACAGGGCCCCAAGAGACCCAGTACTTC.